The 23 T cell receptor beta chains below were found in one sample sequenced in a study of cytomegalovirus exposure and HLA in healthy donors. PCR was performed using 60 Vbeta and 13 Jbeta primers. Using immunoSEQ multiplex PCR, the repertoire was profiled, and TCRdb retains in-frame clones only, with some absent. Counted here are about 130,000 clones, around 77% occurring once; the ten biggest clones make up around 5%. Material for sequencing was PBMCs. These receptors all come from a man in his thirties or forties in good health.

The chain is built from TRBV10-2 and TRBJ2-5; D might be TRBD2 (6 bases). V lost 6 bases to trimming and J lost 8 bases, with 10 bases between them. CDR1 and CDR2 (germline): WSHSY, SAAADI. The CDR3 has 11 amino acids. The CDR3 loop reads CASRTGTTQYF. CDR3 nucleotide sequence: TGCGCCAGCAGAACCGGGACTACCCAGTACTTC.

The V and J genes are TRBV2 and TRBJ1-1; weak D call: TRBD1 (5 bases). The germline gives CDR1 SNHLY, CDR2 FYNNEI. The V and J ends lost 8 bases and 4 bases respectively, with 11 bases between them. This CDR3 is built from 12 residues. Here the CDR3 DNA reads TGTGCCAGCGGGCGGGGCCCCACTGAAGCTTTCTTT. This codes for CASGRGPTEAFF.

CDR3 protein: CASRGTGFPEQYF. In DNA, the CDR3 is TGTGCCAGCAGGGGGACAGGATTTCCCGAGCAGTACTTC. The V gene is TRBV6-1, the J gene TRBJ2-7; 8 nucleotides agree with TRBD1. The V gene end was trimmed by 6 bases and the J gene end by 6 bases; junction bases not matched to a gene: 7. Germline assignment: CDR1 MNHNS and CDR2 SASEGT. This CDR3 has 13 residues.

The genes are TRBV27 and TRBJ2-1, with TRBD1 matching over 9 bases. Germline V lookup: CDR1 MNHEY, CDR2 SMNVEV (reference sequence). The length of the CDR3 is 14 residues. J was trimmed by 12 bases and V by 5 bases; bases with no gene match: 11. CDR3 sequence reads: CASSVLPGQGPQFF. CDR3 DNA: TGTGCCAGCAGTGTACTTCCGGGACAGGGTCCGCAGTTCTTC.

This chain connects TRBV5-1 to TRBJ1-3; maybe TRBD1 (5 bases). The V gene lost 1 base and the J gene lost 0 bases, with 14 bases spanning the gap. Germline V gene sequence: CDR1 SGHRS, CDR2 YFSETQ. CDR3 length: 17 residues. The CDR3 DNA follows: TGCGCCAGCAGCTTGTCGACAGCCGTCAGCTCTGGAAACACCATATATTTT. Residues: CASSLSTAVSSGNTIYF. The full variable domain, rest sourced from reference TRBV5-1 and TRBJ1-3, is KAGVTQTPRYLIKTRGQQVTLSCSPISGHRSVSWYQQTPGQGLQFLFEYFSETQRNKGNFPGRFSGRQFSNSRSEMNVSTLELGDSALYLCASSLSTAVSSGNTIYFGEGSWLTVV.

The chain carries TRBV6-4 and TRBJ2-1; tentatively, D is TRBD2 (5 bases). The V and J ends lost 4 bases and 3 bases respectively, with 7 bases between them. The CDR3 sequence is 13 residues long. Germline V CDR1 and CDR2: MRHNA, SNTAGT. CDR3 DNA sequence: TGTGCCAGCAGTGCTAGCCACTACAATGAGCAGTTCTTC. Translation gives CASSASHYNEQFF.

The chain has TRBV9 and TRBJ2-1; D is possibly TRBD2 (5 bases). Germline V gene lookup returns CDR1 SGDLS and CDR2 YYNGEE. The CDR3 runs 12 residues. V lost 3 bases and J lost 7, with 8 bases in between. The chain's CDR3 is CASSAGWNEQFF. CDR3 DNA sequence: TGTGCCAGCAGCGCGGGGTGGAATGAGCAGTTCTTC.

V is TRBV7-3 and J is TRBJ2-7; TRBD1 is a possible D gene (6 bases). The CDR3 is made up of 23 amino acids. Trimming removed 1 base from V and 2 bases from J, with 36 bases in between. Germline V gene lookup returns CDR1 SGHTA and CDR2 FQGTGA. The CDR3 protein is CASSLILLAFGQPQQDSTYEQYF. As DNA, the CDR3 is TGTGCCAGCAGCTTAATTCTATTGGCGTTTGGGCAGCCCCAGCAGGACAGTACCTACGAGCAGTACTTC.

The chain recombines TRBV15 with TRBJ1-1; possibly TRBD1 for D (6 bases). The CDR3 extends over 13 amino acids. Germline CDR1 LNHNV, CDR2 YYDKDF (reference sequence). V was shortened by 5 bases and J by 2 bases, with 9 bases between the two germline ends. CDR3 region: CATSHRENTEAFF. Here the CDR3 DNA reads TGTGCCACCAGCCACAGGGAAAACACTGAAGCTTTCTTT.

The chain has TRBV11-2 and TRBJ2-2, with 8 bases fitting TRBD1. CDR3 length: 15 residues. J gave up 3 bases and V 5 bases, and 5 bases lay outside the gene matches. In germline, CDR1 is SGHAT, CDR2 FQNNGV. The CDR3 DNA reads TGTGCCAGCAGCCTCACACAGGGGGACACCGGGGAGCTGTTTTTT. This codes for CASSLTQGDTGELFF. Full variable domain (outside the CDR3, taken from reference TRBV11-2 and TRBJ2-2): EAGVAQSPRYKIIEKRQSVAFWCNPISGHATLYWYQQILGQGPKLLIQFQNNGVVDDSQLPKDRFSAERLKGVDSTLKIQPAKLEDSAVYLCASSLTQGDTGELFFGEGSRLTVL.

J is TRBJ1-2 and V is TRBV28; 8 nucleotides align to TRBD1. Germline V gene sequence: CDR1 MDHEN, CDR2 SYDVKM. The CDR3 sequence is 13 residues long. The V segment lost 10 bases and the J segment 8 bases; nucleotides outside the gene matches: 12. The CDR3 is CATTRQGPTGYTF. The CDR3 DNA reads TGTGCCACCACCCGACAGGGGCCGACGGGCTACACCTTC.

V usage is TRBV7-9 and J usage is TRBJ2-5; a weak D match, TRBD2 (5 bases). V was clipped by 4 bases and J by 1 base, with 16 bases between them. Germline assignment: CDR1 SEHNR and CDR2 FQNEAQ (reference sequence). The CDR3 totals 16 residues. The CDR3 DNA follows: TGTGCCAGCAGCTGGACTCGACGGGCCATCCAAGAGACCCAGTACTTC. Translation gives CASSWTRRAIQETQYF.

This clone appeared a few times. The V call is TRBV5-1, the J call TRBJ2-6, with 7 bases lining up with TRBD2. The V gene end was trimmed by 4 bases and the J gene end by 4 bases; junction bases not matched to a gene: 8. This CDR3 spans 16 amino acids. Per the germline V gene, CDR1 is SGHRS and CDR2 is YFSETQ. The CDR3 region is CASSRGVAAGANVLTF. CDR3 nucleotides: TGCGCCAGCAGCCGGGGGGTTGCGGCGGGGGCCAACGTCCTGACTTTC.

This clone occurred once. The rearrangement uses TRBV9 and TRBJ2-3; TRBD2 agrees at 8 bases. The CDR3 spans 17 residues. The germline CDR1 and CDR2 sequences are SGDLS and YYNGEE. The J segment lost 6 bases and the V segment lost 0 bases, leaving 12 bases of the junction unmatched. CDR3 DNA sequence: TGTGCCAGCAGCGTAGAGGATACCGGGAGGGTTGGGGATACGCAGTATTTT. Encoded protein: CASSVEDTGRVGDTQYF.

This chain connects TRBV19 to TRBJ1-5; TRBD1 is a possible D gene (5 bases). Trimming removed 2 bases at V and 9 bases at J, with 14 bases between. Germline V gene sequence: CDR1 LNHDA, CDR2 SQIVND (reference sequence). The CDR3 consists of 14 residues. The CDR3 DNA sequence: TGTGCCAGTAGTATAACCTCAGGGTTTCTGCCCCAGCATTTT. Translation: CASSITSGFLPQHF.

V gene TRBV7-9 combines with J gene TRBJ2-7; D is undetermined. Trimming left V 5 bases short and J 7 bases short, with 9 bases between. Germline V gives CDR1 SEHNR, CDR2 FQNEAQ (reference sequence). The length of the CDR3 is 11 residues. The CDR3 is CASSTTGEQYF. The CDR3 region has the DNA TGTGCCAGCAGCACGACTGGTGAGCAGTACTTC.

The rearrangement links TRBV12-2 to TRBJ2-7; the D call in the table, TRBD1, was not verified against the DNA. TRBV12-2 is a listed pseudogene. The CDR3 is 16 residues long. CDR3 bases: TGTGCAAGTCGCCTCGGGACAGAGCCTAGCTCCTACGAGCAGTACTTC. It is translated as CASRLGTEPSSYEQYF.

Details on this clone: The junction and the germline gene differ at one end; a read error may be behind it. The CDR3 spells CSSFQVSGNTIYF. The CDR3 DNA reads TGTTCCAGCTTTCAGGTCTCTGGAAACACCATATATTTT. V and J are TRBV7-9 and TRBJ1-3; no firm D call. This CDR3 is 13 amino acids long. The V gene's germline CDR1 is SEHNR and CDR2 FQNEAQ (reference sequence).

This chain links TRBV18 with TRBJ2-1; 16 positions match TRBD2. This CDR3 region has 18 residues. V lost 0 bases, J lost 4 bases, and 3 bases stayed unmatched. Per germline, CDR1 KGHSH and CDR2 LQKENI. The CDR3 loop reads CASSPPGLAGGQYNEQFF. The CDR3 nucleotides read TGTGCCAGCTCACCACCGGGACTAGCGGGAGGGCAGTACAATGAGCAGTTCTTC. Complete variable domain (other parts from reference TRBV18 and TRBJ2-1): NAGVMQNPRHLVRRRGQEARLRCSPMKGHSHVYWYRQLPEEGLKFMVYLQKENIIDESGMPKERFSAEFPKEGPSILRIQQVVRGDSAAYFCASSPPGLAGGQYNEQFFGPGTRLTVL.

J is TRBJ2-1 and V is TRBV18; D is uncertain. V lost 0 bases and J 0 bases, leaving 15 bases between the germline ends. The CDR3 extends over 18 amino acids. In germline, CDR1 is KGHSH, CDR2 LQKENI. CDR3: CASSPPSLAYPSYNEQFF. In DNA form, the CDR3 reads TGTGCCAGCTCACCACCTAGTCTTGCCTACCCCTCCTACAATGAGCAGTTCTTC.

V usage is TRBV19 and J usage is TRBJ1-2, with a possible D match to TRBD1 (5 bases). The CDR3 covers 15 residues. CDR1 and CDR2 (germline): LNHDA, SQIVND (reference sequence). Between the trimmed V and J ends, which lost 5 bases and 6 bases, there was a span of 19 bases. The DNA of the CDR3 is TGTGCCAGTAGTCCCTTGGCCGCAAGGGGCAATGGCTACACCTTC. This translates into CASSPLAARGNGYTF.

V is TRBV27 and J is TRBJ2-7, with no clear D. Germline assignment: CDR1 MNHEY and CDR2 SMNVEV (reference sequence). With 6 bases removed from V and 5 bases from J, the gap between germline ends came to 8 bases. The CDR3 consists of 11 residues. In nucleotides, the CDR3 is TGTGCCAGCAGGGGCAGTCACGAGCAGTACTTC. Protein product: CASRGSHEQYF.

The chain uses TRBV12-5 and TRBJ1-1; D is perhaps TRBD1 (5 bases). This CDR3 spans 15 amino acids. The germline V gene encodes CDR1 LGHNT and CDR2 FRNRAP. Trimming pared 0 bases from V and 3 bases from J, leaving 11 bases between. CDR3 coding DNA: TGTGCTAGTGGTTTGGTACTCGGGGGGGACACTGAAGCTTTCTTT. As protein: CASGLVLGGDTEAFF.